The T cell receptor beta chain described here comes from a study of sequential checkpoint blockade in melanoma. Study background: Arm A got nivolumab then ipilimumab; arm B the reverse, 1:1. About two dozen patients had tumor biopsies before treatment and at week 13.

This clone was counted ten times or more. Treatment described: randomized to nivolumab then ipilimumab (arm A) or the reverse (arm B). The CDR3 loop spans 14 amino acids. From germline, CDR1 is SGHNT and CDR2 YENEEA. V dropped 8 bases and J dropped 0 bases, with 10 bases sitting between them. Using immunoSEQ multiplex PCR, the repertoire was profiled, and TCRdb retains in-frame clones only, with some absent. The sample comprises about 11,000 clones, about 26% of which are singletons, and over 25% rests with the top ten. This receptor was identified in a human donor with melanoma. Sequenced material: tumor tissue (inferred from file names), taken from a patient given nivolumab and ipilimumab in sequence. V usage is TRBV11-3 and J usage is TRBJ2-2; D may be TRBD1 or TRBD2 (5 bases each). The CDR3 is CASPGPTNTGELFF. The DNA of the CDR3 is TGTGCCAGCCCGGGACCTACGAACACCGGGGAGCTGTTTTTT.